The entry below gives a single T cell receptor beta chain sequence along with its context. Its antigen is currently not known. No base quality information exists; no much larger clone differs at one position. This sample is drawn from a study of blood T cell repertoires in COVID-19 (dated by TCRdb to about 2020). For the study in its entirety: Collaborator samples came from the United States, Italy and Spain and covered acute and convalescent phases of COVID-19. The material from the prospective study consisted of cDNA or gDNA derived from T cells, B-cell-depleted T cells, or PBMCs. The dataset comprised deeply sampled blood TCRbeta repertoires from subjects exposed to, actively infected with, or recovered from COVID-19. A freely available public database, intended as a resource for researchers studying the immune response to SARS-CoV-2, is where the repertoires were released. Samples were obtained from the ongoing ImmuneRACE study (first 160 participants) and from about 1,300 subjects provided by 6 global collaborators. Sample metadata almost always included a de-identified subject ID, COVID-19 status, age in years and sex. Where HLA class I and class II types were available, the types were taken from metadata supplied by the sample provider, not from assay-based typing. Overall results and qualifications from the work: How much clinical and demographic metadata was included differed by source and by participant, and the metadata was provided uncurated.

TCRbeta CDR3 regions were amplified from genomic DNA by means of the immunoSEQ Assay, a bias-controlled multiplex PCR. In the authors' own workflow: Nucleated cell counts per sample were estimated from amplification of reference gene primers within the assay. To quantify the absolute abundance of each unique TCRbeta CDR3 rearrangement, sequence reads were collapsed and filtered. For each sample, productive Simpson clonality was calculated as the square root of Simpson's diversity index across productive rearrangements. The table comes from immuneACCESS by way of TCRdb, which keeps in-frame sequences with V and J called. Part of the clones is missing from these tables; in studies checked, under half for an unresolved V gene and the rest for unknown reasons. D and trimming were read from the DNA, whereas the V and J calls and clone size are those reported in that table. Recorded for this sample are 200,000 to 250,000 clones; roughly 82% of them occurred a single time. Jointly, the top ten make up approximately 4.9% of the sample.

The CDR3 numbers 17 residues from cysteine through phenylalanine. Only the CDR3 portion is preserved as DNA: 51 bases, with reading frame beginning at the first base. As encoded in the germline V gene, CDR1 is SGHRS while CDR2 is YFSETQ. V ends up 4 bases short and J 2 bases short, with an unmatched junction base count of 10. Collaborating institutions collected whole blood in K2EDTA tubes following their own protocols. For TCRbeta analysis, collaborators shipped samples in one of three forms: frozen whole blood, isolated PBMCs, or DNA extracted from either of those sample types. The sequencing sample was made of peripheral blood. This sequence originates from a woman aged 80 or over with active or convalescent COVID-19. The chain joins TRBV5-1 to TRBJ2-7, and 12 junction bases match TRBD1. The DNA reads TGCGCCAGCAGCCGGGACAGGGGGCCCTCGTGGACCTACGAGCAGTACTTC. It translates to CASSRDRGPSWTYEQYF.